The 29 T cell receptor beta chains reported below all come from one sample, sequenced in a study of blood T cell repertoires in COVID-19. Clones were read by immunoSEQ multiplex PCR, and TCRdb kept only the in-frame ones, dropping some. The table shows nearly 250,000 clones, with around four fifths occurring only once. Specimen: peripheral blood. The receptors originated from a woman aged 80 or over with acute or convalescent COVID-19.

The chain recombines TRBV3-1 (or the pseudogene TRBV3-2) with TRBJ1-6, with 8 bases identical to TRBD1. The germline CDR1 and CDR2 sequences are LGHDT and YNNKEL (reference sequence). This CDR3 comprises 13 residues. V gave up 6 bases and J gave up 10 bases; unmatched junction bases: 5. CDR3 residues: CASRDREESPLHF. The CDR3 DNA is TGTGCCAGCAGGGACAGGGAGGAATCACCCCTCCACTTT.

The sample holds a few counts of this clone. This chain joins TRBV7-9 and TRBJ1-4; 8 bases fit TRBD1. The CDR3 sequence is 14 residues long. Germline CDR1 and CDR2: SEHNR and FQNEAQ (reference sequence). V trimming: 3 bases; J trimming: 7 bases; junction bases outside the gene matches: 4. Here the CDR3 DNA reads TGTGCCAGCAGCTTTCCGGGACAGGTTGAAAAACTGTTTTTT. Translated: CASSFPGQVEKLFF.

J is TRBJ1-5 and V is TRBV27, with a tentative D call TRBD1 (5 bases). Trimming took 2 bases from V and 3 from J, leaving 11 bases between them. Per germline, CDR1 MNHEY and CDR2 SMNVEV (reference sequence). The CDR3 is 15 amino acids. CDR3 sequence: CASSLISRANQPQHF. The CDR3 DNA follows: TGTGCCAGCAGTTTAATCAGCAGGGCCAATCAGCCCCAGCATTTT.

CDR3 residues: CASSLEGRVAGELFF. CDR3 bases: TGTGCCAGCAGCTTAGAGGGCAGGGTCGCCGGGGAGCTGTTTTTT. The V and J genes are TRBV7-2 and TRBJ2-2; TRBD1 is a possible D gene (5 bases). Germline CDR1 reads SGHTA; CDR2 reads FQGNSA. The V end was cut by 1 base, the J end by 6 bases, with 12 bases between. This CDR3 has 15 amino acids.

V gene TRBV5-8 combines with J gene TRBJ2-1, with TRBD1 matching over 10 bases. The germline V gene has CDR1 SGHTS and CDR2 YDEGEE. The CDR3 sequence is 17 residues long. J gave up 0 bases and V 4 bases, and 7 bases lay outside the gene matches. The CDR3 here is CASSPGQGRNSYNEQFF. Written as DNA, the CDR3 is TGTGCCAGCAGCCCGGGACAGGGGCGGAACTCCTACAATGAGCAGTTCTTC.

V is TRBV3-1 (or the pseudogene TRBV3-2) and J is TRBJ1-5; D possibly corresponds to TRBD1 (6 bases). The CDR3 sequence is 19 residues long. The V gene's germline CDR1 is LGHDT and CDR2 YNNKEL (reference sequence). V lost 0 bases and J lost 3, with 21 bases in between. The CDR3 DNA reads as TGTGCCAGCAGCCAAGAGTCGGGGTTCCTGGGACACATCAATCAGCCCCAGCATTTT. This codes for CASSQESGFLGHINQPQHF.

The CDR3 nucleotides read TGTGCCAGCAGTCCATCGACAGTCTCCAACACTGAAGCTTTCTTT. Encoded protein: CASSPSTVSNTEAFF. This rearrangement joins TRBV28 to TRBJ1-1; maybe TRBD1 (5 bases). The V gene's germline CDR1 is MDHEN and CDR2 SYDVKM. This CDR3 spans 15 amino acids. V was cut by 5 bases and J by 2 bases, with 15 bases left in between.

This clone occurred a few times. The chain combines TRBV13 with TRBJ2-1; 7 bases match TRBD2. The germline gives CDR1 PRHDT, CDR2 FYEKMQ (reference sequence). The CDR3 spans 17 residues. After removal of 5 bases from V and 5 bases from J, the junction contained 15 bases not matched to a gene. CDR3 region: CASSQWPGSGVDNEQFF. The CDR3 bases are TGTGCCAGCAGCCAGTGGCCGGGGAGCGGGGTCGACAATGAGCAGTTCTTC. The full variable domain, rest sourced from reference TRBV13 and TRBJ2-1, is AAGVIQSPRHLIKEKRETATLKCYPIPRHDTVYWYQQGPGQDPQFLISFYEKMQSDKGSIPDRFSAQQFSDYHSELNMSSLELGDSALYFCASSQWPGSGVDNEQFFGPGTRLTVL.

The gene calls are TRBV4-3 and TRBJ2-7; 9 nucleotides align to TRBD1. This CDR3 has 14 residues. CDR1 and CDR2 from the germline V gene are LGHNA and YSLEER. The ends lost 3 bases at V and 7 bases at J; junction bases unmatched: 7. The CDR3 nucleotides read TGCGCCAGCAGCCACGGGACAGGGCGGGGGGAGCAGTACTTC. It specifies CASSHGTGRGEQYF.

J is TRBJ1-5 and V is TRBV6-5; TRBD1 might be the D (6 bases). Germline V gene sequence: CDR1 MNHEY, CDR2 SVGAGI. The CDR3 sequence is 15 residues long. V was trimmed by 7 bases and J by 4 bases, leaving 17 bases between them. The CDR3 loop reads CASTRGRGQNQPQHF. The DNA for the CDR3 is TGTGCCAGCACTCGTGGCAGGGGCCAGAATCAGCCCCAGCATTTT.

The sample holds one count of this clone. This sequence joins TRBV6-2 or TRBV6-3 and TRBJ2-1, with 10 bases identical to TRBD2. The length of the CDR3 is 18 residues. The V gene end was trimmed by 6 bases and the J gene end by 0 bases; junction bases not matched to a gene: 11. The germline CDR1 and CDR2 sequences are MNHEY and SVGEGT. The CDR3 DNA is TGTGCCAGCAGCACAAGGGTGCCTAGCGGGAGCTCCTACAATGAGCAGTTCTTC. The encoded protein is CASSTRVPSGSSYNEQFF.

This clone has only a few counts. This chain links TRBV29-1 with TRBJ2-7, with D possibly being TRBD1 (6 bases). V shed 7 bases and J shed 4 bases, with 14 bases lying between them. The CDR3 sequence is 12 residues long. Germline values: CDR1 SQVTM, CDR2 ANQGSEA. This chain's CDR3 is CSAGTSIYEQYF. As DNA, the CDR3 is TGCAGCGCCGGGACATCTATATACGAGCAGTACTTC.

The chain joins TRBV5-1 to TRBJ1-1; TRBD1 might be the D (6 bases). The V and J ends lost 4 bases and 1 base respectively, with 8 bases between them. The CDR3 contains 13 residues. The V gene's germline CDR1 is SGHRS and CDR2 YFSETQ. This chain's CDR3 is CASSMGQNTEAFF. In DNA, the CDR3 is TGCGCCAGCAGCATGGGACAGAACACTGAAGCTTTCTTT.

The table lists this clone with a few counts. The rearrangement joins TRBV6-5 to TRBJ2-7, with D possibly TRBD2 on 7 matching bases. CDR3 length: 15 amino acids. The germline V and J ends were trimmed by 6 bases and 2 bases, with 17 bases remaining between them. Germline-derived CDR1 and CDR2 are MNHEY and SVGAGI. The DNA for the CDR3 is TGTGCCAGCAGACTCAGGGGAGGGGGGGCCTACGAGCAGTACTTC. Translation: CASRLRGGGAYEQYF.

The chain links TRBV6-5 to TRBJ2-1; 9 bases are shared with TRBD2. With 7 bases clipped from V and 2 bases from J, the junction kept 6 bases outside the gene matches. CDR3 size: 15 residues. The germline V gene has CDR1 MNHEY and CDR2 SVGAGI. Written as DNA, the CDR3 is TGTGCCAGCACCAAAGCGGGAGGTACCTACAATGAGCAGTTCTTC. This codes for CASTKAGGTYNEQFF.

The chain is built from TRBV2 and TRBJ2-7, with 7 bases identical to TRBD1. In germline, CDR1 is SNHLY, CDR2 FYNNEI. This CDR3 comprises 17 residues. The trim removed 4 bases at V and 3 bases at J, leaving 15 bases unmatched. Written as DNA, the CDR3 is TGTGCCAGCAGTGGCCGGACAGGTCCCGGATTGCGCTACGAGCAGTACTTC. Encoded protein: CASSGRTGPGLRYEQYF.

The chain links TRBV7-2 to TRBJ2-1, with D perhaps TRBD1 (7 bases). V lost 3 bases and J 6 bases, leaving 18 bases between the germline ends. This CDR3 region has 16 residues. Germline values: CDR1 SGHTA, CDR2 FQGNSA. The CDR3 region has the DNA TGTGCCAGCAGCTTTCAACAGGGGAGGCGGGCCAATGAGCAGTTCTTC. Protein product: CASSFQQGRRANEQFF.

This rearrangement joins TRBV5-1 to TRBJ1-3; D remains unclear. Trimming left V 1 base short and J 0 bases short, with 11 bases between. Germline-derived CDR1 and CDR2 are SGHRS and YFSETQ. This CDR3 contains 16 residues. The CDR3 here is CASSLQAGPSGNTIYF. As DNA, the CDR3 is TGCGCCAGCAGCTTGCAGGCGGGCCCCTCTGGAAACACCATATATTTT.

The chain is built from TRBV30 and TRBJ1-2, with 7 bases fitting TRBD1. Germline V gene lookup returns CDR1 GTSNPN and CDR2 SVGIG (reference sequence). The CDR3 is 12 amino acids. J lost 4 bases, V lost 3 bases, and 2 bases had no gene match. The CDR3 spells CAWRTGTYGYTF. The CDR3 coding sequence is TGTGCCTGGAGGACAGGGACCTATGGCTACACCTTC.

This clone was seen only a few times. The V and J genes are TRBV6-5 and TRBJ1-1; no reliable D call. The CDR3 contains 12 residues. Per the germline V gene, CDR1 is MNHEY and CDR2 is SVGAGI. The CDR3 DNA is TGTGTCAGTAAAACGAGGTTCACTGAAGCTTTCTTT. Residues: CVSKTRFTEAFF.

The rearrangement links TRBV7-2 to TRBJ1-4, with D maybe TRBD1 (5 bases). CDR3 length: 16 residues. Germline CDR1 reads SGHTA; CDR2 reads FQGNSA. V lost 3 bases and J lost 3, with 14 bases in between. The CDR3 region is CASSLGRRGANEKLFF. For the CDR3, the DNA is TGTGCCAGCAGCTTGGGTAGGAGGGGAGCTAATGAAAAACTGTTTTTT.

J is TRBJ1-2 and V is TRBV7-2; TRBD1 might be the D (5 bases). Germline-derived CDR1 and CDR2 are SGHTA and FQGNSA. This CDR3 is built from 13 residues. V was pared by 2 bases and J by 5 bases, with 9 bases between. The CDR3 sequence is CASSLTGAYGYTF. For the CDR3, the DNA is TGTGCCAGCAGCTTAACAGGAGCTTATGGCTACACCTTC.

This chain joins TRBV30 and TRBJ2-5; D is unclear. Trimming removed 5 bases from V and 5 bases from J, with 9 bases in between. This CDR3 region has 11 residues. CDR1 and CDR2 from the germline V gene are GTSNPN and SVGIG (reference sequence). The CDR3 here is CAWRGEETQYF. The CDR3 coding sequence is TGTGCCTGGCGAGGAGAGGAGACCCAGTACTTC.

The V gene is TRBV7-2, the J gene TRBJ2-1; 8 bases fit TRBD2. V trimming: 1 base; J trimming: 2 bases; junction bases outside the gene matches: 4. The CDR3 contains 16 residues. Germline CDR1 SGHTA, CDR2 FQGNSA. As DNA, the CDR3 is TGTGCCAGCAGCTTAGGAGCGGGGGTGGCCTACAATGAGCAGTTCTTC. Translation gives CASSLGAGVAYNEQFF.

This clone was recorded once. This chain joins TRBV7-6 and TRBJ2-2; TRBD1 aligns across 8 bases. CDR3 length: 17 amino acids. The V gene's germline CDR1 is SGHVS and CDR2 FNYEAQ. Trimming took 4 bases from V and 0 from J; bases not matched to a gene: 7. CDR3 residues: CASSSIGQGPNTGELFF. The CDR3 coding sequence is TGTGCCAGCAGCTCTATAGGACAGGGCCCGAACACCGGGGAGCTGTTTTTT.

V is TRBV3-1 (or the pseudogene TRBV3-2) and J is TRBJ1-6; 7 bases agree with TRBD1. This CDR3 comprises 15 residues. The germline V gene encodes CDR1 LGHDT and CDR2 YNNKEL (reference sequence). The V segment lost 6 bases and the J segment 6 bases; nucleotides outside the gene matches: 8. CDR3 sequence: CASRGKGAFNSPLHF. The CDR3 region has the DNA TGTGCCAGCAGGGGCAAGGGGGCCTTTAATTCACCCCTCCACTTT.

This clone was counted only a few times. The V call is TRBV7-2, the J call TRBJ2-7; 10 nucleotides match TRBD1. The V and J ends lost 5 bases and 2 bases, in that order; junction bases with no gene match: 6. From germline, CDR1 is SGHTA and CDR2 FQGNSA. CDR3 length: 15 amino acids. CDR3: CASSQRQGAAYEQYF. The CDR3, as DNA: TGTGCCAGCAGCCAGAGACAGGGGGCGGCCTACGAGCAGTACTTC.

Comment on this clone: Additional DNA sequences in this sample encode the identical CDR3. V usage is TRBV5-5 and J usage is TRBJ1-2; tentatively, D is TRBD1 (5 bases). The germline V and J ends were trimmed by 0 bases and 4 bases, with 10 bases remaining between them. The CDR3 spans 14 residues. Per the germline V gene, CDR1 is SGHKS and CDR2 is YYEKEE (reference sequence). For the CDR3, the DNA is TGTGCCAGCAGCTTGGGCCAGGGAGGCTATGGCTACACCTTC. Amino acids: CASSLGQGGYGYTF.

This rearrangement joins TRBV9 to TRBJ2-5, with 8 bases identical to TRBD1. J lost 2 bases, V lost 4 bases, and 4 bases had no gene match. This CDR3 has 14 residues. Germline V lookup: CDR1 SGDLS, CDR2 YYNGEE. CDR3 coding DNA: TGTGCCAGCAGCTTCGACAGGGGACAAGAGACCCAGTACTTC. This sequence encodes CASSFDRGQETQYF.